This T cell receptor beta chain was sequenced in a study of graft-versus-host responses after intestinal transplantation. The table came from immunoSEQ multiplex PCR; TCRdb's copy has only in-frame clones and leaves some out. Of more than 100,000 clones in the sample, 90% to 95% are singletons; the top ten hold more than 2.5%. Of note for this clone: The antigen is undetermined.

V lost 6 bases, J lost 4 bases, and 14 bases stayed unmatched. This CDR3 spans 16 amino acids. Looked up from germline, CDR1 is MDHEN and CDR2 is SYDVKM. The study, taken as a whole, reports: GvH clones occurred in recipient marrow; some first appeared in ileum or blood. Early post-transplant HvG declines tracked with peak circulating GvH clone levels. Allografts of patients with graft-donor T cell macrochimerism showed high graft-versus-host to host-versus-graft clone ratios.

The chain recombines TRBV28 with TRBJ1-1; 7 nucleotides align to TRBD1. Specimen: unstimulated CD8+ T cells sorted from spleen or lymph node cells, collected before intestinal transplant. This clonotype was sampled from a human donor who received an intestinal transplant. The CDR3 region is CASSSATGSVGTEAFF. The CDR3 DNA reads TGTGCCAGCAGCTCAGCGACAGGGAGCGTTGGCACTGAAGCTTTCTTT.